This T cell receptor beta chain came from a study of vaccination and CD4 T cells after COVID-19. Whole-study context: Specimens were obtained from a few convalescent patients at day 14 and at days 161 to 241 post-vaccination.

The Oncomine TCR Beta short-read assay was applied to DNA of cultured CD4+ T cells. TCRdb itself ran the PCR reads through MiXCR, one entry per CDR3 protein. The sample gives around 26,000 distinct CDR3 sequences, roughly two fifths of which show up once; more than 4.5% is in the top ten. With regard to this clonotype: Its antigen remains unidentified.

Sample time point: late sampling 161 to 241 days after vaccination in a few convalescent patients. The treatment was: approximately 9-day PBMC culture with coronavirus spike peptide pools or control peptides (ViraFEST assay). IL-2 at 9.5 to 10 IU/ml and peptide pools at about 9.5 ug/ml were added to PBMCs cultured at approximately 2 million per well. CDR3 length: 16 residues. The germline gives CDR1 MNHEY, CDR2 SVGAGI. V lost 2 bases and J lost 2, with 10 bases in between. The V call is TRBV6-5, the J call TRBJ2-6; D possibly matches TRBD1 or TRBD2 (5 bases each). The clonotype originates from a human donor who had recovered from COVID-19. The specimen was CD4+ T cells from blood, cultured in vitro, collected about 7 months after SARS-CoV-2 vaccination. The CDR3, as DNA: TGTGCCAGCAGTTACCCAGGGACCGCTGGGGCCAACGTCCTGACTTTC. It translates to CASSYPGTAGANVLTF.